The 22 T cell receptor beta chains reported below all come from one sample, sequenced in a study of radiotherapy plus CTLA-4 blockade in lung cancer. Here immunoSEQ multiplex PCR was the method, and the copy in TCRdb shows in-frame clones only, minus some. The sample lists some 110,000 clones; 70% to 90% were seen once. The sequencing here drew on peripheral blood, taken from a patient treated with radiotherapy plus ipilimumab. The source is a human donor with non-small cell lung cancer that progressed on radiotherapy plus ipilimumab.

The rearrangement joins TRBV4-2 to TRBJ1-3; the D gene is possibly TRBD1 (5 bases). Germline CDR1 is LGHNA and CDR2 is YNFKEQ. The CDR3 is made up of 15 amino acids. The V and J ends lost 0 bases and 4 bases respectively, with 10 bases between them. The CDR3 nucleotides are TGTGCCAGCAGCCAAGAGGAGGGGAGAGGAAACACCATATATTTT. This codes for CASSQEEGRGNTIYF.

The rearrangement uses TRBV5-1 and TRBJ2-5; no firm D call. CDR3 size: 14 residues. The germline V gene has CDR1 SGHRS and CDR2 YFSETQ. V was cut by 3 bases and J by 5 bases, with 14 bases left in between. The CDR3: CASSSSGREETQYF. The CDR3 nucleotides are TGCGCCAGCAGCTCCTCCGGGCGAGAGGAGACCCAGTACTTC.

As for this clone: Within the sample, other DNA sequences also encode this same CDR3. The chain is built from TRBV27 and TRBJ1-1; possible D gene TRBD1, 5 bases. The CDR3 has 13 amino acids. From germline, CDR1 is MNHEY and CDR2 SMNVEV (reference sequence). V lost 3 bases and J lost 1, with 6 bases in between. The DNA for the CDR3 is TGTGCCAGCAGTTTGCAGGGGAACACTGAAGCTTTCTTT. It is translated as CASSLQGNTEAFF.

The chain employs TRBV6-1 and TRBJ2-7; the D is unclear. CDR1 and CDR2 from the germline V gene are MNHNS and SASEGT. V gave up 7 bases and J gave up 6 bases, with 10 bases separating them. The CDR3 is 11 amino acids. The chain's CDR3 is CASKQAAEQYF. CDR3 coding DNA: TGTGCCAGCAAGCAAGCCGCCGAGCAGTACTTC.

The chain links TRBV4-1 to TRBJ1-2, with 9 bases that match TRBD1. Germline V lookup: CDR1 MGHRA, CDR2 YSYEKL. Losses at the gene ends were 5 bases for V and 5 bases for J; bases not matched to a gene: 12. The CDR3 contains 16 residues. The CDR3 DNA sequence: TGCGCCAGCAGCGCCGCTGGGACAGGGTCGGATTATGGCTACACCTTC. It encodes CASSAAGTGSDYGYTF.

The chain links TRBV2 to TRBJ2-1; D is perhaps TRBD2 (5 bases). The CDR3 has 14 residues. The V end was cut by 4 bases, the J end by 10 bases, with 17 bases between. Germline lookup yields CDR1 SNHLY and CDR2 FYNNEI. CDR3 in DNA: TGTGCCAGCAGTGGCCGGGATCCGTCAATAGAGCAGTTCTTC. Encoded protein: CASSGRDPSIEQFF.

On this clone itself: Other DNA sequences in the sample encode the same CDR3. This rearrangement joins TRBV7-9 to TRBJ1-1; unclear D gene. This CDR3 spans 11 amino acids. Per the germline V gene, CDR1 is SEHNR and CDR2 is FQNEAQ (reference sequence). Trimming left V 5 bases short and J 2 bases short, with 3 bases between. The CDR3 nucleotides are TGTGCCAGCAGCCTAAACACTGAAGCTTTCTTT. Its protein is CASSLNTEAFF.

V gene TRBV6-1 combines with J gene TRBJ2-3; no clear D. The CDR3 is 16 amino acids. The germline V gene has CDR1 MNHNS and CDR2 SASEGT. With 2 bases removed from V and 3 bases from J, the gap between germline ends came to 15 bases. CDR3 in amino acids: CASSESGGLGTDTQYF. The CDR3 region has the DNA TGTGCCAGCAGTGAAAGTGGTGGGCTGGGGACAGATACGCAGTATTTT.

The chain links TRBV30 to TRBJ2-3; 10 bases map to TRBD1. Germline CDR1 is GTSNPN and CDR2 is SVGIG (reference sequence). With V trimmed by 7 bases and J by 0 bases, 7 bases remained unmatched. The CDR3 covers 15 residues. CDR3 amino acids: CASDRGATSTDTQYF. CDR3 sequence (DNA): TGTGCCTCGGACAGGGGGGCGACTAGCACAGATACGCAGTATTTT.

This chain uses TRBV5-1 with TRBJ2-2; 16 nucleotides agree with TRBD2. CDR3 length equals 17 residues. CDR1 is SGHRS, CDR2 YFSETQ, per germline. The ends lost 4 bases at V and 4 bases at J; junction bases unmatched: 4. The DNA for the CDR3 is TGCGCCAGCAGCGCGGGACTAGCGGGAGGGCCCACCGGGGAGCTGTTTTTT. Its protein is CASSAGLAGGPTGELFF. Full variable domain (missing parts from reference TRBV5-1 and TRBJ2-2): KAGVTQTPRYLIKTRGQQVTLSCSPISGHRSVSWYQQTPGQGLQFLFEYFSETQRNKGNFPGRFSGRQFSNSRSEMNVSTLELGDSALYLCASSAGLAGGPTGELFFGEGSRLTVL.

The chain has TRBV27 and TRBJ1-4; the D gene is possibly TRBD1 (6 bases). Between the trimmed V and J ends, which lost 6 bases and 8 bases, there was a span of 16 bases. The CDR3 consists of 14 residues. Looked up from germline, CDR1 is MNHEY and CDR2 is SMNVEV (reference sequence). In DNA form, the CDR3 reads TGTGCCAGCAGACTACAGGGCATTGGGGAAAAACTGTTTTTT. It codes for CASRLQGIGEKLFF.

This chain uses TRBV28 with TRBJ2-3; TRBD2 agrees at 14 bases. There are 14 residues in the CDR3. CDR1 and CDR2 from the germline V gene are MDHEN and SYDVKM. V lost 8 bases and J lost 6; bases outside the gene matches: 4. The CDR3 DNA reads as TGTGCCAGCGGGACTAGCGGGAGTTCGGATACGCAGTATTTT. It encodes CASGTSGSSDTQYF.

CDR3 DNA: TGTGCCAGCAGTGAACCTACCCCAAGACAGGGTGTAAGGTACAATGAGCAGTTCTTC. Its protein product is CASSEPTPRQGVRYNEQFF. The chain carries TRBV6-1 and TRBJ2-1, with TRBD1 matching over 7 bases. J lost 4 bases, V lost 2 bases, and 17 bases had no gene match. CDR1 is MNHNS and CDR2 is SASEGT in the germline V gene. CDR3 size: 19 residues.

The chain carries TRBV18 and TRBJ1-1; no reliable D call. The length of the CDR3 is 15 residues. Trimming stripped 5 bases from V and 1 base from J, with 14 bases between. The V gene's germline CDR1 is KGHSH and CDR2 LQKENI. CDR3 DNA sequence: TGTGCCAGCTCATCGGGTCCGGGAGGGAACACTGAAGCTTTCTTT. This translates into CASSSGPGGNTEAFF.

In this sample, this clone turned up a few times. The V and J genes are TRBV4-1 and TRBJ2-7; D gene uncertain. V shed 1 base and J shed 2 bases, with 6 bases lying between them. Germline V gene data show CDR1 as MGHRA and CDR2 as YSYEKL. The CDR3 loop spans 13 amino acids. The CDR3 reads CASSQGVAYEQYF. CDR3 DNA sequence: TGCGCCAGCAGCCAAGGTGTAGCCTACGAGCAGTACTTC.

The chain links TRBV12-5 to TRBJ1-2; D is unclear. This CDR3 comprises 15 residues. Trimming took 5 bases from V and 4 from J, leaving 17 bases between them. Germline V gene lookup returns CDR1 LGHNT and CDR2 FRNRAP. The CDR3 reads CASGIGPVVIYGYTF. The CDR3 DNA is TGTGCTAGTGGTATCGGACCGGTAGTAATCTATGGCTACACCTTC.

The DNA for the CDR3 is TGTGCCAGCAGTTTCAACAGGGATAGCTCTGGAAACACCATATATTTT. Protein sequence: CASSFNRDSSGNTIYF. The chain couples TRBV6-5 to TRBJ1-3; maybe TRBD1 (6 bases). Germline CDR1 reads MNHEY; CDR2 reads SVGAGI. The length of the CDR3 is 16 residues. V lost 4 bases to trimming and J lost 0 bases, with 13 bases between them.

The chain employs TRBV2 and TRBJ1-1, with a tentative D call TRBD1 (6 bases). Germline assignment: CDR1 SNHLY and CDR2 FYNNEI. The ends were cut back, 4 bases at V and 1 base at J, with 10 bases in the middle. The CDR3 loop spans 14 amino acids. The CDR3 nucleotides are TGTGCCAGCAGTGTACAGGGAGGGAACACTGAAGCTTTCTTT. The encoded protein is CASSVQGGNTEAFF. The full variable domain, with the rest looked up from reference TRBV2 and TRBJ1-1, is EPEVTQTPSHQVTQMGQEVILRCVPISNHLYFYWYRQILGQKVEFLVSFYNNEISEKSEIFDDQFSVERPDGSNFTLKIRSTKLEDSAMYFCASSVQGGNTEAFFGQGTRLTVV.

This clone was detected once. The rearrangement links TRBV6-5 to TRBJ1-1; D remains ambiguous. Germline loops: CDR1 MNHEY, CDR2 SVGAGI. V was shortened by 0 bases and J by 3 bases, with 11 bases between the two germline ends. The CDR3 has 15 residues. The CDR3 loop reads CASSYSRSFDTEAFF. The CDR3 DNA sequence: TGTGCCAGCAGTTACTCGAGGAGCTTCGACACTGAAGCTTTCTTT.

The V call is TRBV29-1, the J call TRBJ1-3; D may be TRBD1 (5 bases). V lost 3 bases and J lost 2, with 11 bases in between. CDR3 length: 14 residues. Germline V gives CDR1 SQVTM, CDR2 ANQGSEA. This chain's CDR3 is CSVDIGTTGNTIYF. The CDR3 DNA is TGCAGCGTTGATATCGGGACGACTGGAAACACCATATATTTT.

V gene TRBV6-5 combines with J gene TRBJ1-1, with D possibly being TRBD1 (5 bases). CDR1 MNHEY and CDR2 SVGAGI come from the germline V gene. CDR3 size: 13 residues. Deletions cut 2 bases from V and 1 base from J, with 5 bases between. This CDR3 is CASSYGGNTEAFF. The DNA of the CDR3 is TGTGCCAGCAGTTACGGGGGGAACACTGAAGCTTTCTTT.

This clone appeared once. J is TRBJ2-7 and V is TRBV5-4; 9 bases agree with TRBD1. The length of the CDR3 is 15 residues. The germline gives CDR1 SGHNT, CDR2 YYREEE (reference sequence). V lost 4 bases to trimming and J lost 5 bases; unmatched junction nucleotides: 10. DNA for the CDR3: TGTGCCAGCAGCCTTTACCGGGACAGGGTCAACGAGCAGTACTTC. This encodes CASSLYRDRVNEQYF. Together with reference TRBV5-4 and TRBJ2-7, the CDR3 gives the full variable domain: ETGVTQSPTHLIKTRGQQVTLRCSSQSGHNTVSWYQQALGQGPQFIFQYYREEENGRGNFPPRFSGLQFPNYSSELNVNALELDDSALYLCASSLYRDRVNEQYFGPGTRLTVT.